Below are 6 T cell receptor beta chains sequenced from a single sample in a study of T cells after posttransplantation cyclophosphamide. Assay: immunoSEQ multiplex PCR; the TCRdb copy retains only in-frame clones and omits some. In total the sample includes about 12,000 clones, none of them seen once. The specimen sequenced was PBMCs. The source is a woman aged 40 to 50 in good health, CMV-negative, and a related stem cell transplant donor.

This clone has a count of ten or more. The CDR3 DNA follows: TGTGCCAGCAGTTTAAGGGCACCGGGGGAGCAGTACTTC. It yields the protein CASSLRAPGEQYF. The rearrangement joins TRBV28 to TRBJ2-7; D may be TRBD2 (5 bases). Trimming removed 2 bases at V and 7 bases at J, with 12 bases between. Germline lookup yields CDR1 MDHEN and CDR2 SYDVKM. This CDR3 region has 13 residues.

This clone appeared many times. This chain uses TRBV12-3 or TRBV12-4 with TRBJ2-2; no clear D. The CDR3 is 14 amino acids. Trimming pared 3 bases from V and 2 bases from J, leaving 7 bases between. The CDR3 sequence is CASSLNRNTGELFF. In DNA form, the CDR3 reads TGTGCCAGCAGTTTGAACAGAAACACCGGGGAGCTGTTTTTT.

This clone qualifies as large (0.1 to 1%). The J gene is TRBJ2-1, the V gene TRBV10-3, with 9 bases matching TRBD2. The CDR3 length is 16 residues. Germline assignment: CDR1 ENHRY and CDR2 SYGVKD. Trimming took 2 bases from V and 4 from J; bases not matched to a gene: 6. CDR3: CAISERAGGNYNEQFF. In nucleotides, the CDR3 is TGTGCCATCAGTGAGCGGGCGGGAGGGAATTACAATGAGCAGTTCTTC.

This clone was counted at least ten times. In DNA form, the CDR3 reads TGTGCCAGCAGGTCAGATAGCACCTATAATTCACCCCTCCACTTT. Its translation is CASRSDSTYNSPLHF. The J gene is TRBJ1-6, the V gene TRBV5-5; D not certain. The germline CDR1 and CDR2 sequences are SGHKS and YYEKEE (reference sequence). Deletions cut 5 bases from V and 2 bases from J, with 11 bases between. This CDR3 is built from 15 residues.

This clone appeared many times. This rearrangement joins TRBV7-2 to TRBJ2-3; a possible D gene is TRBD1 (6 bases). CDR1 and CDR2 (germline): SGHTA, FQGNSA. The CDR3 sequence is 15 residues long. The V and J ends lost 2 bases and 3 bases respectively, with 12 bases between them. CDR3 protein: CASSLSQGRTDTQYF. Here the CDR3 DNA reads TGTGCCAGCAGCTTATCACAGGGCCGGACAGATACGCAGTATTTT.

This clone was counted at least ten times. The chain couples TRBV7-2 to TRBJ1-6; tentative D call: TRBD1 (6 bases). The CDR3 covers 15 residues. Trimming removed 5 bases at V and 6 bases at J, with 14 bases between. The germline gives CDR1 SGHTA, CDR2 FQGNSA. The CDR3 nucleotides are TGTGCCAGCAGCCCTATCTTGGACAGTAATTCACCCCTCCACTTT. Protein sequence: CASSPILDSNSPLHF.